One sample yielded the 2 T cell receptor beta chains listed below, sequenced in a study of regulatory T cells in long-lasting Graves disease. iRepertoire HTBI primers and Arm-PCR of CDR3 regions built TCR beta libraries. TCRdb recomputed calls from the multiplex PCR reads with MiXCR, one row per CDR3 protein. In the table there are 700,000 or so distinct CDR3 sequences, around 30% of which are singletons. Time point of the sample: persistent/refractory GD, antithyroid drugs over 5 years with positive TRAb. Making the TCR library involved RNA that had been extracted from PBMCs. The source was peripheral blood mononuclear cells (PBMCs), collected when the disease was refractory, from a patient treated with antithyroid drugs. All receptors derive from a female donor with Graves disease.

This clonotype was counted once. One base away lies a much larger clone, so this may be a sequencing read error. The CDR3 nucleotides are TGTGCCAGCAGTTGCTCGAGATCCTACAGAGTTTGCGAGCAGTACTTC. Translating gives CASSCSRSYRVCEQYF. This chain joins TRBV6-5 and TRBJ2-7; the D is unclear. V lost 4 bases and J lost 6, with 22 bases in between. Germline V CDR1 and CDR2: MNHEY, SVGAGI. The CDR3 totals 16 residues.

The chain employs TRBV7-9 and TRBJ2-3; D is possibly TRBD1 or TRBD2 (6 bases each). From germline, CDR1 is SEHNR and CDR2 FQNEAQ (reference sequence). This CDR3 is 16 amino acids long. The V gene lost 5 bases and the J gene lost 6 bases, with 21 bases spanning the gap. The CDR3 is CASSPPPGAPHDTQYF. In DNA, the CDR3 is TGTGCCAGCAGCCCCCCCCCGGGGGCCCCCCATGATACGCAGTATTTT.